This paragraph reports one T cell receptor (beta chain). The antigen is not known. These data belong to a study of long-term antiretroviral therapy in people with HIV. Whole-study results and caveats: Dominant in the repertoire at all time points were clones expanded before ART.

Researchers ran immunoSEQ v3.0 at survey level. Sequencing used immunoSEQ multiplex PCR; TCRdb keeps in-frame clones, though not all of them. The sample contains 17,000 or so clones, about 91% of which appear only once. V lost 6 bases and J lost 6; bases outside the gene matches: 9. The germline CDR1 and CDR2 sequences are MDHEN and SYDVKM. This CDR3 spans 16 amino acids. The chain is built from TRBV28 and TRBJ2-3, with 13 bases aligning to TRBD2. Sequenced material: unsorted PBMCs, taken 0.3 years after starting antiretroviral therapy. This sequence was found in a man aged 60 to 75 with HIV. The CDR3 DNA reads TGTGCCAGCAGCCTTACTAGCGGGGGGGCAAGGGATACGCAGTATTTT. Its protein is CASSLTSGGARDTQYF.